This TCR beta chain was documented in a study of long-term antiretroviral therapy in people with HIV. CDR1 is LGHNT, CDR2 FRNRAP, per germline. Trimming removed 8 bases from V and 3 bases from J; junction bases left unmatched: 6. The CDR3 consists of 13 residues. This clone was detected only a few times. Run at survey level, the immunoSEQ assay was version v3.0. The data were produced by immunoSEQ multiplex PCR, yet TCRdb's version contains in-frame clones alone and is incomplete. The sample holds approximately 15,000 clones, 88% seen once. The receptor's source is a man aged 45-60 years with HIV. The sample in question was unsorted PBMCs, obtained 6.9 years after starting antiretroviral therapy. The chain employs TRBV12-5 and TRBJ2-5, with 7 bases lining up with TRBD2. CDR3 protein: CASRAGDEETQYF. DNA for the CDR3: TGTGCTAGTCGGGCGGGAGACGAAGAGACCCAGTACTTC.